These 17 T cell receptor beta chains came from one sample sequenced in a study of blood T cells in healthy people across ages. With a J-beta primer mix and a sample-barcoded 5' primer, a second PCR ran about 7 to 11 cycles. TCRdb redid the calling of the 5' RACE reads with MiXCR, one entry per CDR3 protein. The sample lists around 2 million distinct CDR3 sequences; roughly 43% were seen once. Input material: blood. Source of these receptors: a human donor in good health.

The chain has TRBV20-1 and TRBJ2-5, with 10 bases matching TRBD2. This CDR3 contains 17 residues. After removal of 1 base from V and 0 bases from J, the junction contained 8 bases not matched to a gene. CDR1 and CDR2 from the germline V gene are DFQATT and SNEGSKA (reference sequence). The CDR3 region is CSARAVLAGDHQETQYF. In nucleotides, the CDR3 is TGCAGTGCTAGAGCCGTCCTAGCGGGGGACCACCAAGAGACCCAGTACTTC.

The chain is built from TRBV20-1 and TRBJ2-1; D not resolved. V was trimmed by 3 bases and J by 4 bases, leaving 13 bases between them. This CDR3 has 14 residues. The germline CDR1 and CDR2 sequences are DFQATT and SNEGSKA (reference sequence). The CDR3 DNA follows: TGCAGTGCTAGCCGGACCGCCCATTACAATGAGCAGTTCTTC. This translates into CSASRTAHYNEQFF.

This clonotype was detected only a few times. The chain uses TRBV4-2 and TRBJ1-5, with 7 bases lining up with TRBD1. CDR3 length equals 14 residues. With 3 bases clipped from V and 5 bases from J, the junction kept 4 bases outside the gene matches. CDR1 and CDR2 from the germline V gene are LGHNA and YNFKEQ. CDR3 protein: CASSQDRRYQPQHF. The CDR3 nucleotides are TGTGCCAGCAGCCAGGACAGGCGCTATCAGCCCCAGCATTTT.

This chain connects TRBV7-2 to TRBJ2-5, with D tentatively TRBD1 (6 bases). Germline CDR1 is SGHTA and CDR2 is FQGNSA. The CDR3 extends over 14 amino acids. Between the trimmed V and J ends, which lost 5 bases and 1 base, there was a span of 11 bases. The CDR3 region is CASSATGRQETQYF. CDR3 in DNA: TGTGCCAGCAGCGCGACAGGACGCCAAGAGACCCAGTACTTC.

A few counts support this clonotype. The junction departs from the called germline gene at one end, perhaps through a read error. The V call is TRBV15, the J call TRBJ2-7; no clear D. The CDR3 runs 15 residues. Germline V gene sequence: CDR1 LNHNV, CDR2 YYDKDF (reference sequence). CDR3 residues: CATGRDRSLHYEQYF. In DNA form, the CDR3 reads TGTGCCACCGGCAGAGATCGCAGCCTCCACTACGAGCAGTACTTC.

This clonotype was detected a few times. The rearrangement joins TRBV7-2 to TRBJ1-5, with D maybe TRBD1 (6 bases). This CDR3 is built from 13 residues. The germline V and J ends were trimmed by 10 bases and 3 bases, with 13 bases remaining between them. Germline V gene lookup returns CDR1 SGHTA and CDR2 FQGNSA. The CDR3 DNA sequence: TGTGCCACCACGAGGGGGTACAATCAGCCCCAGCATTTT. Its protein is CATTRGYNQPQHF.

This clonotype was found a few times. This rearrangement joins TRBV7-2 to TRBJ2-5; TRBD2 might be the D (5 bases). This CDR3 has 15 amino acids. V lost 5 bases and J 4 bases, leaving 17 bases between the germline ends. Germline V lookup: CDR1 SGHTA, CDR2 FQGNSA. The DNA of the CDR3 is TGTGCCAGCAGCACCGAACTAGGAAGCGGAGAGACCCAGTACTTC. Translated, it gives CASSTELGSGETQYF. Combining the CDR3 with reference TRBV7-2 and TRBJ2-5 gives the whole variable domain GAGVSQSPSNKVTEKGKDVELRCDPISGHTALYWYRQSLGQGLEFLIYFQGNSAPDKSGLPSDRFSAERTGGSVSTLTIQRTQQEDSAVYLCASSTELGSGETQYFGPGTRLLVL.

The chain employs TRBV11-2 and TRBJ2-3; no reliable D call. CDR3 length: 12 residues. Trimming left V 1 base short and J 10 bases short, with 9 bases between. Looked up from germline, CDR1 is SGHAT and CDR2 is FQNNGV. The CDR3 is CASSLGSLAQYF. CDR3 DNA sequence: TGTGCCAGCAGCTTAGGAAGCCTGGCGCAGTATTTT.

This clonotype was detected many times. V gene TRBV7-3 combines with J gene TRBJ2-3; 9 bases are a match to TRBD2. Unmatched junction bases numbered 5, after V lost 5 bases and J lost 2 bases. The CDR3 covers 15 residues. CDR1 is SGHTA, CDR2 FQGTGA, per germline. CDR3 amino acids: CASSRSGRNTDTQYF. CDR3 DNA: TGTGCCAGCAGCAGAAGCGGGAGGAACACAGATACGCAGTATTTT.

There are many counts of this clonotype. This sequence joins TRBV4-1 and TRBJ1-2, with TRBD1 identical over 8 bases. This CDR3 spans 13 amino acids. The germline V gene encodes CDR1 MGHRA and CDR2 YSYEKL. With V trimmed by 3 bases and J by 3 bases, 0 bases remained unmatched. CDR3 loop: CASSQTGDYGYTF. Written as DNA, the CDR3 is TGCGCCAGCAGCCAGACAGGGGACTATGGCTACACCTTC.

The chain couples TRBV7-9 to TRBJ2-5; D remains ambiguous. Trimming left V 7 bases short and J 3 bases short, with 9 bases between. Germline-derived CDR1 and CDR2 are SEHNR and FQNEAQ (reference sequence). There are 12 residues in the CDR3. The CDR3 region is CASNDNEETQYF. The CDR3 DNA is TGTGCCAGCAATGATAATGAAGAGACCCAGTACTTC.

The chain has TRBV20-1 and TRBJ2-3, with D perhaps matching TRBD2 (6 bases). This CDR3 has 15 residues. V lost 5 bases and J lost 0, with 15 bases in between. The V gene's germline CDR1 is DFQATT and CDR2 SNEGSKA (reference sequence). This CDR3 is CSAAGGTTSTDTQYF. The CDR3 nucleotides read TGCAGTGCTGCCGGGGGTACCACTAGCACAGATACGCAGTATTTT.

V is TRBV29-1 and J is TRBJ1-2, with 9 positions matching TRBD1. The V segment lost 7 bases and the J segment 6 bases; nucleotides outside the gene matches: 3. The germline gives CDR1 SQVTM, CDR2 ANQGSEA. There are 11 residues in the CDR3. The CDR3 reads CSAGTGNGYTF. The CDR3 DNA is TGCAGCGCCGGGACAGGGAATGGCTACACCTTC. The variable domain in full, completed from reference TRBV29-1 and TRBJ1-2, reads SAVISQKPSRDICQRGTSLTIQCQVDSQVTMMFWYRQQPGQSLTLIATANQGSEATYESGFVIDKFPISRPNLTFSTLTVSNMSPEDSSIYLCSAGTGNGYTFGSGTRLTVV.

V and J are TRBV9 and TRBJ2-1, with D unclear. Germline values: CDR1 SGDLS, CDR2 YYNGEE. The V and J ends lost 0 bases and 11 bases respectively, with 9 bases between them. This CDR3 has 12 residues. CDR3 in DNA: TGTGCCAGCAGCGTAGAACAGAGCAAGCAGTTCTTC. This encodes CASSVEQSKQFF.

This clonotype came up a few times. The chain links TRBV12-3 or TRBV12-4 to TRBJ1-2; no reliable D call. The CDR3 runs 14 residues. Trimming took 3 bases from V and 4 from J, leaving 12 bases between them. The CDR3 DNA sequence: TGTGCCAGCAGTTTTGGCAGGCAGTCCTATGGCTACACCTTC. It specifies CASSFGRQSYGYTF.

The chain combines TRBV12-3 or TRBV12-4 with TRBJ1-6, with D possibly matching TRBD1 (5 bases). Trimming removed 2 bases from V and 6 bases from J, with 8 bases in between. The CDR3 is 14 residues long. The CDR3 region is CASSLQGINSPLHF. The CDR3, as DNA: TGTGCCAGCAGTTTACAGGGAATTAATTCACCCCTCCACTTT.

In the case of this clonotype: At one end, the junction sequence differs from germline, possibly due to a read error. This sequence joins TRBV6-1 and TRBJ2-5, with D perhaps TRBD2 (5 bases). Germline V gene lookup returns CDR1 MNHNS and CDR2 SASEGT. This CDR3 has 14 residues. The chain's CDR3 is CASREGLAWETQYF. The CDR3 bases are TGTGCCAGCAGGGAAGGGCTAGCTTGGGAGACCCAGTACTTC.